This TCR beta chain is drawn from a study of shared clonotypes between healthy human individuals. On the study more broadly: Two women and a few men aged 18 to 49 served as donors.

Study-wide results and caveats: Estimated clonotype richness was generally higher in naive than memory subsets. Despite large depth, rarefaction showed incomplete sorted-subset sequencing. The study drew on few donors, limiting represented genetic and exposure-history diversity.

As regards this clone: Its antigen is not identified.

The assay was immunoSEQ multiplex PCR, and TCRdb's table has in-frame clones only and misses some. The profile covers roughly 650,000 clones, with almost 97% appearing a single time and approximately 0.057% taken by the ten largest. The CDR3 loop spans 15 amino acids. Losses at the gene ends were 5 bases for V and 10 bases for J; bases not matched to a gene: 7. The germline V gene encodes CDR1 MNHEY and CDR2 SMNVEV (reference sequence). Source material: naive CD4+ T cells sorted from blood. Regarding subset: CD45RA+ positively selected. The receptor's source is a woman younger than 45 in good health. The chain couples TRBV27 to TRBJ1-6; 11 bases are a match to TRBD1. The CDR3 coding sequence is TGTGCCAGCAGTCCCTGGGACAGGGGGTACTCACCCCTCCACTTT. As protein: CASSPWDRGYSPLHF.